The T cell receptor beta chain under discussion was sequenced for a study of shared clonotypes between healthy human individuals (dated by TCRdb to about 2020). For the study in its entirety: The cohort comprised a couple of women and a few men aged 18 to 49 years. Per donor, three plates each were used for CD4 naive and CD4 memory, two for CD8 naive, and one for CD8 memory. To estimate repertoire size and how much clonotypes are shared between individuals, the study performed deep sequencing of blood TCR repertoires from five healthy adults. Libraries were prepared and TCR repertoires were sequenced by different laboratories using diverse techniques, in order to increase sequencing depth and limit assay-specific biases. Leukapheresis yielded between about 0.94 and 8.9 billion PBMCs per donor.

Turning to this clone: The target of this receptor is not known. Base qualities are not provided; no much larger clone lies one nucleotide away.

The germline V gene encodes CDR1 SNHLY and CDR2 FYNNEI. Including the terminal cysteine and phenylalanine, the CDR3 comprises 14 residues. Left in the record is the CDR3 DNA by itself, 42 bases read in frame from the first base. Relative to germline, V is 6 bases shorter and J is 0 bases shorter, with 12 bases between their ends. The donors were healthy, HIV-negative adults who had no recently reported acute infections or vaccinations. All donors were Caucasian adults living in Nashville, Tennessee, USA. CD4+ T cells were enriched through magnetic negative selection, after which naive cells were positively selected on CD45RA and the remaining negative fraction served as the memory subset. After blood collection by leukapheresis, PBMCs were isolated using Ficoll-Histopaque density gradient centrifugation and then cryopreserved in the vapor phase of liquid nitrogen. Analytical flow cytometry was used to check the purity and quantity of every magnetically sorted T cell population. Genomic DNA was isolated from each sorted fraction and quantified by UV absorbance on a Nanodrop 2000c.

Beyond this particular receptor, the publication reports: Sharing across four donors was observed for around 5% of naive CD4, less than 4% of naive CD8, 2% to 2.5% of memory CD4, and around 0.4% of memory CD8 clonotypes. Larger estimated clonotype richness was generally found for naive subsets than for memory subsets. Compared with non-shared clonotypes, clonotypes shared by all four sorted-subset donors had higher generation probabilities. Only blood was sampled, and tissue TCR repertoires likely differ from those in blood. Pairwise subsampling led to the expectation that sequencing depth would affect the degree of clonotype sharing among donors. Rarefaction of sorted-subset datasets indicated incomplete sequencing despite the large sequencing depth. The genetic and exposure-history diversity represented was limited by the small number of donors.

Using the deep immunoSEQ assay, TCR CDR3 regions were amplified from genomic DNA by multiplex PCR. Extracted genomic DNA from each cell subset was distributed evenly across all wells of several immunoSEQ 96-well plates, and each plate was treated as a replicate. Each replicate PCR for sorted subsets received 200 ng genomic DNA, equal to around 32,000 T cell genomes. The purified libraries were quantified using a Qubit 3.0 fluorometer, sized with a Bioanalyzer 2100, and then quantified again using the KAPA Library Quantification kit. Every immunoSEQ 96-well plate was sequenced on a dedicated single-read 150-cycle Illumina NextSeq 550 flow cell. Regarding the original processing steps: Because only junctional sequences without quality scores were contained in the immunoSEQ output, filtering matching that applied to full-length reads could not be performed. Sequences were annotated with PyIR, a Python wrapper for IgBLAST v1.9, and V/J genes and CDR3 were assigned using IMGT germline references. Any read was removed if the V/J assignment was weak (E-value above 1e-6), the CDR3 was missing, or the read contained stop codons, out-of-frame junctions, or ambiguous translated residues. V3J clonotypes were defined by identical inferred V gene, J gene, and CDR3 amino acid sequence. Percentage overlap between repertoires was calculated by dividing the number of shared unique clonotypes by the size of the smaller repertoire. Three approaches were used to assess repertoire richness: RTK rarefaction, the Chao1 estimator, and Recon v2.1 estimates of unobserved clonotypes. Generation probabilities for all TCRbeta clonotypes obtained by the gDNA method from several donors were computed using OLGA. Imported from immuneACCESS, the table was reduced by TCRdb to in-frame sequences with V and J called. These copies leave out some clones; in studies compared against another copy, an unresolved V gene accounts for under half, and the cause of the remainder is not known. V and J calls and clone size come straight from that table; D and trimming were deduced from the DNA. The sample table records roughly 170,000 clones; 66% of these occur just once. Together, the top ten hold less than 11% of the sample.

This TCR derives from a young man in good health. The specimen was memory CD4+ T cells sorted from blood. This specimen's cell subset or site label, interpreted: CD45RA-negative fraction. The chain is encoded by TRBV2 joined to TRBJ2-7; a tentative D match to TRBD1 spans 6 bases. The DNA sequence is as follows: TGTGCCAGCAGGGCCTGGGACAACTCCTACGAGCAGTACTTC. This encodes CASRAWDNSYEQYF.